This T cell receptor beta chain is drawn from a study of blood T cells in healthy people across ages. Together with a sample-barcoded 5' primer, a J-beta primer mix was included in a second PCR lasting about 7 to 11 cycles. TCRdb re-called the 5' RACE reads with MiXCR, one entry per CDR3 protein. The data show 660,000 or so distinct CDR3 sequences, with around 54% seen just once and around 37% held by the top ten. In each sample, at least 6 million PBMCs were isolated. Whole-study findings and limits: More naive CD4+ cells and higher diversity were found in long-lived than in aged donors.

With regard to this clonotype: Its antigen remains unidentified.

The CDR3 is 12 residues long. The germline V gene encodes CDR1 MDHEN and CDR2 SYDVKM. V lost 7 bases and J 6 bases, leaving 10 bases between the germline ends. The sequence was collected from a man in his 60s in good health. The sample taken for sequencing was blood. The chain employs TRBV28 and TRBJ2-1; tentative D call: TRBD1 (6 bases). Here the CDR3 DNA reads TGTGCCAGCAAACGAGGGGGCAATGAGCAGTTCTTC. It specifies CASKRGGNEQFF.